This TCR beta chain comes out of a study of cytomegalovirus exposure and HLA in healthy donors. The PCR made use of 60 Vbeta and 13 Jbeta primers. Sequenced by immunoSEQ multiplex PCR; TCRdb stores in-frame clones only, minus some. The table counts about 70,000 clones; 2.4% lies in the top ten. The V gene lost 4 bases and the J gene lost 0 bases, with 10 bases spanning the gap. Germline V gene data show CDR1 as SGHKS and CDR2 as YYEKEE (reference sequence). This CDR3 has 14 amino acids. Sequences were obtained from PBMCs. This rearrangement joins TRBV5-5 to TRBJ2-5; D gene ambiguous. The clonotype comes from a female donor in good health and CMV-seropositive. The CDR3 sequence: CASSPVPNQETQYF. The CDR3 DNA follows: TGTGCCAGCAGCCCCGTCCCTAACCAAGAGACCCAGTACTTC. The full variable domain, completed using reference TRBV5-5 and TRBJ2-5, is DAGVTQSPTHLIKTRGQQVTLRCSPISGHKSVSWYQQVLGQGPQFIFQYYEKEERGRGNFPDRFSARQFPNYSSELNVNALLLGDSALYLCASSPVPNQETQYFGPGTRLLVL.